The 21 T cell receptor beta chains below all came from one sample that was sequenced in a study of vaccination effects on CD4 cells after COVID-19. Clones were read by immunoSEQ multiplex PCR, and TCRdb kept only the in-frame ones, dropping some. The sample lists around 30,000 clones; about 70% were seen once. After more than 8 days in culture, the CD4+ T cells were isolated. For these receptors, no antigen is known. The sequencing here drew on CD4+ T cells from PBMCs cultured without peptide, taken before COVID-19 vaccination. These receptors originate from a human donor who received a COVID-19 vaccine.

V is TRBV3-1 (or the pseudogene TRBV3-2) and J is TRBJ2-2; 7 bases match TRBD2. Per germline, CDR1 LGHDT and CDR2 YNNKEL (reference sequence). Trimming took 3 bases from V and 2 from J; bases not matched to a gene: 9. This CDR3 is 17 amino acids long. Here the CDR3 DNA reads TGTGCCAGCAGCCAGGGGGGGTTGTGGGGAAACACCGGGGAGCTGTTTTTT. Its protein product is CASSQGGLWGNTGELFF.

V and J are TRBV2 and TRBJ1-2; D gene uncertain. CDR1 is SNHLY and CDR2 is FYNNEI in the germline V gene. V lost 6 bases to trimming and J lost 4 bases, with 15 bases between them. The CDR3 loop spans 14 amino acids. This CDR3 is CASRAAMTAYGYTF. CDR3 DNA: TGTGCCAGCAGGGCAGCTATGACTGCCTATGGCTACACCTTC.

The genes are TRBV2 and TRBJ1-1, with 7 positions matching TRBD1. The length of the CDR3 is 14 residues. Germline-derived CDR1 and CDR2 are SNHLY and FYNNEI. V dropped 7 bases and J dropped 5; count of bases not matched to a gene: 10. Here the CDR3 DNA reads TGTGCCAGCACCCAAGGAGGGGGCGCGACTGAAGCTTTCTTT. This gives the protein CASTQGGGATEAFF.

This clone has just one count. The CDR3 is CASSLGETSTDTQYF. Here the CDR3 DNA reads TGTGCCAGCAGCTTAGGGGAGACTAGCACAGATACGCAGTATTTT. The J gene is TRBJ2-3, the V gene TRBV7-9; a possible D gene is TRBD2 (5 bases). This CDR3 region has 15 residues. V was pared by 1 base and J by 0 bases, with 8 bases between. Per the germline V gene, CDR1 is SEHNR and CDR2 is FQNEAQ (reference sequence).

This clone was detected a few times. In nucleotides, the CDR3 is TGCGCCAGCAGCTTTCCGACTAGCGATGAGCAGTTCTTC. Encoded protein: CASSFPTSDEQFF. The chain uses TRBV5-1 and TRBJ2-1; 8 bases line up with TRBD2. Per the germline V gene, CDR1 is SGHRS and CDR2 is YFSETQ. There are 13 residues in the CDR3. V shed 2 bases and J 8 bases; nucleotides not matched to a gene: 3. Full variable domain (outside the CDR3, taken from reference TRBV5-1 and TRBJ2-1): KAGVTQTPRYLIKTRGQQVTLSCSPISGHRSVSWYQQTPGQGLQFLFEYFSETQRNKGNFPGRFSGRQFSNSRSEMNVSTLELGDSALYLCASSFPTSDEQFFGPGTRLTVL.

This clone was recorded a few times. The CDR3 DNA follows: TGCGCCAGCAGGCCCGGGACAGGGGACTTCCAGCCCCAGCATTTT. Its translation is CASRPGTGDFQPQHF. The chain links TRBV4-1 to TRBJ1-5, with 10 bases aligning to TRBD1. Germline CDR1 is MGHRA and CDR2 is YSYEKL. The V and J ends lost 6 bases and 7 bases, in that order; junction bases with no gene match: 9. This CDR3 region has 15 residues.

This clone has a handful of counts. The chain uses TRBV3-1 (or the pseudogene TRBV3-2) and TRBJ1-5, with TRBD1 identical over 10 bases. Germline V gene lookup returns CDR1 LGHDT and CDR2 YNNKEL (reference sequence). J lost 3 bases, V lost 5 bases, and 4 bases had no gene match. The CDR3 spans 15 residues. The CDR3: CASSETGGYNQPQHF. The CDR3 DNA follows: TGTGCCAGCAGCGAGACAGGGGGCTACAATCAGCCCCAGCATTTT.

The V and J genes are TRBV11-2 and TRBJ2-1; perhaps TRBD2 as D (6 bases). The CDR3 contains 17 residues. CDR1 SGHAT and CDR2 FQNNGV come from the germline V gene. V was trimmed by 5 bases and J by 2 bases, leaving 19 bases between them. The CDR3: CASSLRGSGPTYNEQFF. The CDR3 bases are TGTGCCAGCAGCCTCCGGGGGAGCGGGCCAACCTACAATGAGCAGTTCTTC.

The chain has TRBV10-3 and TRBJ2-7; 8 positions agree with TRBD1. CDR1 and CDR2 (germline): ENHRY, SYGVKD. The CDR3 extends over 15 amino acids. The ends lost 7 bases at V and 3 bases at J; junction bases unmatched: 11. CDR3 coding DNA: TGTGCCATCACCGATACTAGACAGGGGAACTACGAGCAGTACTTC. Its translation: CAITDTRQGNYEQYF.

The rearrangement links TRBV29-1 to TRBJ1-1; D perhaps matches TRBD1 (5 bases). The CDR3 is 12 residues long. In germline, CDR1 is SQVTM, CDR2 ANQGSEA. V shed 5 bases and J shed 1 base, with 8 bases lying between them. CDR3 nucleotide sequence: TGCAGCGTTCTCGGGGGGAACACTGAAGCTTTCTTT. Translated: CSVLGGNTEAFF.

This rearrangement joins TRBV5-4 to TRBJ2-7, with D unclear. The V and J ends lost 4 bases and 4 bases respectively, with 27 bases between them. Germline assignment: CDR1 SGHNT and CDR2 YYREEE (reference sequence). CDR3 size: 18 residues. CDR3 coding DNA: TGTGCCAGCAGCGAATATTATTCTTGTGTCCCCATATGGTACGAGCAGTACTTC. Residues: CASSEYYSCVPIWYEQYF.

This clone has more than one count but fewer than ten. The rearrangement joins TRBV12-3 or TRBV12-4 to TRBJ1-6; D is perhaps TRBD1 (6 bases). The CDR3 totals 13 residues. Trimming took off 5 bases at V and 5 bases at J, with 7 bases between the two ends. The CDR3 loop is CASSTGHNSPLHF. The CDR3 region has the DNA TGTGCCAGCAGTACAGGGCATAATTCACCCCTCCACTTT.

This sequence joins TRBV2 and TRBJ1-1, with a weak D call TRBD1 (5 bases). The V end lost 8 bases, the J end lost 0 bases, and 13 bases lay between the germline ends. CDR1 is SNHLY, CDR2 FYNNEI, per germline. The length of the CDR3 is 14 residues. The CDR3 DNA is TGTGCCAGCCCGGGACGTTCTATGAACACTGAAGCTTTCTTT. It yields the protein CASPGRSMNTEAFF. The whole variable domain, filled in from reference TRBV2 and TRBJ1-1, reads EPEVTQTPSHQVTQMGQEVILRCVPISNHLYFYWYRQILGQKVEFLVSFYNNEISEKSEIFDDQFSVERPDGSNFTLKIRSTKLEDSAMYFCASPGRSMNTEAFFGQGTRLTVV.

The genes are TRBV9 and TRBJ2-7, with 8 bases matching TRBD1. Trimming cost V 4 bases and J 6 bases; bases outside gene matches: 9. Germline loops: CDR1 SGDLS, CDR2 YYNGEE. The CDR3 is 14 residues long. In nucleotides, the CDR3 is TGTGCCAGCAGCCCAGGACAGGGTTTCTTCGAGCAGTACTTC. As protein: CASSPGQGFFEQYF.

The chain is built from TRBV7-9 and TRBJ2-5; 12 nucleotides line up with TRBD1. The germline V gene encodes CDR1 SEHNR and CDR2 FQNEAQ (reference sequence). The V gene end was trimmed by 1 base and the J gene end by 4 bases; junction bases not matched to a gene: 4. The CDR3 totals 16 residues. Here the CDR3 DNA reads TGTGCCAGCAGCTTAGGGGACAGGGGGCTACGAGAGACCCAGTACTTC. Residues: CASSLGDRGLRETQYF.

The CDR3 DNA follows: TGTGCCAGCAGCGGGGACAGGGGACAGCCCCAGCATTTT. Translation gives CASSGDRGQPQHF. The chain employs TRBV5-4 and TRBJ1-5; 10 bases map to TRBD1. V dropped 4 bases and J dropped 7; count of bases not matched to a gene: 2. This CDR3 region has 13 residues. Per germline, CDR1 SGHNT and CDR2 YYREEE (reference sequence).

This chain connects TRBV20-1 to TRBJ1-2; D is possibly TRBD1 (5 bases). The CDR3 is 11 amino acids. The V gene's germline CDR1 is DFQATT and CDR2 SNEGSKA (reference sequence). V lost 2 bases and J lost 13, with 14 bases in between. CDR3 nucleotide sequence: TGCAGTGCTAGATCTATTACAGGTGCCACCTTC. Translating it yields CSARSITGATF.

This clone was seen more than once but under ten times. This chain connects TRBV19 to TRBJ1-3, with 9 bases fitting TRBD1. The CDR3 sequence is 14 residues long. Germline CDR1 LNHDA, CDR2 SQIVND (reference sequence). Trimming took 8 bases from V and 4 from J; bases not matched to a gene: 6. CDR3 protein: CASQQGANGNTIYF. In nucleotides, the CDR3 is TGTGCCAGTCAACAGGGGGCCAACGGAAACACCATATATTTT.

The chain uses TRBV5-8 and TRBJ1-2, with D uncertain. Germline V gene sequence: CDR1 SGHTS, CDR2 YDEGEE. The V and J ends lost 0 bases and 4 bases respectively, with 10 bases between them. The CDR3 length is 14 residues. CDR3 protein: CASSLAPGGYGYTF. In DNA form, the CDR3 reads TGTGCCAGCAGCTTGGCCCCGGGCGGCTATGGCTACACCTTC.

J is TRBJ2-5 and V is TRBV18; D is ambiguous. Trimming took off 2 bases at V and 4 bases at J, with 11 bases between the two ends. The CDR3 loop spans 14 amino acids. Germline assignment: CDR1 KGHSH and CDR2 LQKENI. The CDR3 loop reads CASSPSQRLETQYF. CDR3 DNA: TGTGCCAGCTCACCATCCCAAAGGTTAGAGACCCAGTACTTC.

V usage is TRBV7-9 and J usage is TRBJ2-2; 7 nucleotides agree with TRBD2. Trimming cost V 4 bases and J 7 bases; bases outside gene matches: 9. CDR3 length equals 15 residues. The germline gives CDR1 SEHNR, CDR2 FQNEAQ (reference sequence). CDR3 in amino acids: CASSYRLAGDGELFF. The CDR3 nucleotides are TGTGCCAGCAGCTATCGATTGGCGGGGGACGGGGAGCTGTTTTTT.